This TCR beta chain was obtained from a study of Ad26.COV2.S vaccination and SARS-CoV-2 variants. Study details: Recipients of Ad26.COV2.S got it intramuscularly, once or twice 56 days apart.

The assay was immunoSEQ multiplex PCR, and TCRdb's table has in-frame clones only and misses some. Here the sample spans 300,000 to 400,000 clones, about 86% being singletons. Treatment meaning: roughly 20 received Ad26.COV2.S at low or high dose, single or two shots; about 5 received placebo; per-sample allocation not given. Sampling was done on day 63 after the first vaccine or placebo injection. The individual, an adult aged 18-55 years, was a donor in Boston. Germline CDR1 SQVTM, CDR2 ANQGSEA. This CDR3 is 11 amino acids long. V lost 7 bases to trimming and J lost 4 bases, with 8 bases between them.

This TCR was recovered from a person between 18 and 65 years old who received the Ad26.COV2.S COVID-19 vaccine or a placebo. The chain is built from TRBV29-1 and TRBJ1-3, with D maybe TRBD1 (5 bases). The source was peripheral blood, collected in a trial of Ad26.COV2.S vaccine versus placebo. CDR3 region: CSAHRGNTIYF. The CDR3 bases are TGCAGCGCCCACAGGGGAAACACCATATATTTT.